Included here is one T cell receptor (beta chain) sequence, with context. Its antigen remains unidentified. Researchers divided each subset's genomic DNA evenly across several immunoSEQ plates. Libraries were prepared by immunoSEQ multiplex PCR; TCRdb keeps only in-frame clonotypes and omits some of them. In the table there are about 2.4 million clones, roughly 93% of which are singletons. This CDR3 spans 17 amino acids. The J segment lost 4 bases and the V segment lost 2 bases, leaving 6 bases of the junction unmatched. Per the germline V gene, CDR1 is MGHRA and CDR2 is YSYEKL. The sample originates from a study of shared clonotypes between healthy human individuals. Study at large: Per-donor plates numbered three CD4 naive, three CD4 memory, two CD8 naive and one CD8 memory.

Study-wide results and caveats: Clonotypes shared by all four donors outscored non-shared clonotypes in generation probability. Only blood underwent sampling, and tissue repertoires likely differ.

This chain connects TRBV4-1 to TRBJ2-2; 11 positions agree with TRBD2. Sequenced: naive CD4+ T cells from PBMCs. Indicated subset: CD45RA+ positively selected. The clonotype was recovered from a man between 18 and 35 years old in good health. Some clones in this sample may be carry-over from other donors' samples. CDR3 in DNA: TGCGCCAGCAGCCAACCTAGCGGGAGGAGGAGCACCGGGGAGCTGTTTTTT. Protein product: CASSQPSGRRSTGELFF.